This T cell receptor beta chain was documented in a study of patients and donors after allogeneic stem cell transplantation. TCRdb reprocessed the RT-PCR reads via MiXCR and lists one record per CDR3 protein. This sample carries roughly 880,000 distinct CDR3 sequences, roughly 17% of them seen once, and the ten largest clones take around 6%. J lost 10 bases, V lost 9 bases, and 8 bases had no gene match. The CDR3 extends over 12 amino acids. Germline-derived CDR1 and CDR2 are KGHDR and SFDVKD. This TCR came from a human donor who was either an allogeneic HSCT recipient or a stem cell or donor lymphocyte infusion donor (not recorded which). It is not recorded whose cells these are; they may come from a transplant donor. The chain carries TRBV24-1 and TRBJ1-1; 9 nucleotides line up with TRBD1. Sequencing input: blood, either unsorted or a sorted T cell fraction (not recorded which). The CDR3 spells CATGGQGGRAFF. In DNA, the CDR3 is TGTGCCACCGGGGGACAGGGTGGAAGAGCTTTCTTT.